A selection of T cell receptor beta chains follows, all from one sample in a study of T cell changes during pregnancy in multiple sclerosis. Method: immunoSEQ multiplex PCR; TCRdb's copy keeps in-frame clones and lacks some. The sample has tens of thousands of clones, about 92% seen once. This material consisted of peripheral blood, taken in the second trimester of pregnancy. The receptor set was obtained from a female donor in good health, enrolled as a control in a pregnancy study. Both conserved end residues are part of each CDR3. The D gene is left open where the match is weak. The listing skips clone size in some rows; elsewhere it reads once, few, many or a size class.

J	V	size	D	CDR3	DNA
TRBJ2-5	TRBV29-1	once	TRBD1	CSAQHGTGETQYF	TGCAGCGCCCAACACGGGACAGGAGAGACCCAGTACTTC
TRBJ1-2	TRBV27	-	-	CASSSYLTSWRGLYGYTF	TGTGCCAGCAGTTCCTATCTGACAAGTTGGAGGGGACTCTATGGCTACACCTTC
TRBJ1-1	TRBV10-3	few	TRBD1	CAIQGQEGTEAFF	TGTGCCATTCAGGGACAGGAGGGCACTGAAGCTTTCTTT
TRBJ2-5	TRBV18	-	-	CASSPKETQYF	TGTGCCAGCTCACCTAAAGAGACCCAGTACTTC
TRBJ1-3	TRBV27	-	TRBD1	CASSSGQPGNTIYF	TGTGCCAGCAGTTCGGGACAGCCTGGAAACACCATATATTTT
TRBJ1-2	TRBV28	-	-	CASSLGGIYGYTF	TGTGCCAGCAGTTTGGGAGGGATCTATGGCTACACCTTC
TRBJ2-1	TRBV28	-	TRBD2	CASTRTSGTGRNNEQFF	TGTGCCAGCACTAGGACTAGCGGAACCGGACGGAACAATGAGCAGTTCTTC
TRBJ2-7	TRBV27	few	TRBD2	CASTITSGSHEQYF	TGTGCCAGCACTATAACTAGCGGGAGCCACGAGCAGTACTTC
TRBJ2-7	TRBV5-5	-	TRBD1	CASSRRTGANYEQYF	TGTGCCAGCAGCAGACGGACAGGGGCTAACTACGAGCAGTACTTC
TRBJ1-5	TRBV6-5	-	-	CASRRERYSNQPQHF	TGTGCCAGCAGGCGGGAGCGCTATAGCAATCAGCCCCAGCATTTT
TRBJ2-1	TRBV5-4	-	-	CASSSLGNEQFF	TGTGCCAGCAGCTCCCTAGGCAATGAGCAGTTCTTC
TRBJ2-4	TRBV5-1	-	TRBD1	CASSRETGVPTKNIQYF	TGCGCCAGCAGCCGGGAGACAGGGGTCCCAACCAAAAACATTCAGTACTTC
TRBJ1-5	TRBV6-1	-	-	CASSVPVNQPQHF	TGTGCCAGCAGTGTCCCAGTTAATCAGCCCCAGCATTTT
TRBJ2-7	TRBV5-6	-	-	CASSEMTGLGDEQYF	TGTGCCAGCAGCGAAATGACAGGCTTGGGAGACGAGCAGTACTTC
TRBJ1-2	TRBV14	-	-	CASSPLGSGYGYTF	TGTGCCAGCAGCCCCCTTGGTTCCGGCTATGGCTACACCTTC
TRBJ2-3	TRBV6-1	-	-	CASGEYGGDTQYF	TGTGCCAGCGGGGAATATGGGGGGGATACGCAGTATTTT
TRBJ2-1	TRBV5-1	-	-	CASSFSGNGEQFF	TGCGCCAGCAGTTTCTCCGGGAACGGCGAGCAGTTCTTC
TRBJ1-2	TRBV7-9	-	TRBD1	CASSFGTDGYTF	TGTGCCAGCAGCTTTGGGACAGATGGCTACACCTTC
TRBJ2-4	TRBV5-6	-	TRBD2	CASSLAPKRGLRADIQYF	TGTGCCAGCAGCTTGGCCCCTAAGCGGGGGTTACGTGCGGACATTCAGTACTTC
TRBJ2-1	TRBV4-1	-	TRBD2	CASSPDPAGGSYNEQFF	TGCGCCAGCAGCCCAGACCCGGCGGGGGGTTCGTACAATGAGCAGTTCTTC
TRBJ1-5	TRBV27	-	-	CASSFPGLNQPQHF	TGTGCCAGCAGTTTCCCAGGGCTCAATCAGCCCCAGCATTTT
TRBJ2-3	TRBV4-1	-	TRBD2	CASSLGLAGVSYTDTQYF	TGCGCCAGCAGCCTGGGACTAGCGGGGGTTTCTTACACAGATACGCAGTATTTT
TRBJ1-1	TRBV11-1	-	TRBD1	CASRTGRFGNTEAFF	TGTGCCAGCCGGACAGGGCGTTTTGGTAACACTGAAGCTTTCTTT
TRBJ2-7	TRBV5-6	once	-	CASSLGTKIYEQYF	TGTGCCAGCAGCTTAGGGACAAAAATCTACGAGCAGTACTTC
TRBJ2-5	TRBV27	-	TRBD1	CASRLTGGSNQETQYF	TGTGCCAGCAGACTTACAGGGGGAAGTAATCAAGAGACCCAGTACTTC
TRBJ2-3	TRBV7-2	once	-	CASSLAAYTQYF	TGTGCCAGCAGCTTAGCGGCTTATACGCAGTATTTT
TRBJ2-5	TRBV7-9	-	TRBD1	CASSYRTGTQETQYF	TGTGCCAGCAGCTACCGGACAGGGACCCAAGAGACCCAGTACTTC
TRBJ1-2	TRBV29-1	-	-	CSVEDPRTAFKLYGYTF	TGCAGCGTTGAAGATCCCAGGACAGCATTTAAACTCTATGGCTACACCTTC
TRBJ2-2	TRBV7-8	-	TRBD2	CASSSRTSGGPTGELFF	TGTGCCAGCAGCTCCCGGACTAGCGGGGGGCCCACCGGGGAGCTGTTTTTT
TRBJ1-2	TRBV6-5	-	TRBD1	CASSSFQGDLYGYTF	TGTGCCAGCAGTTCCTTCCAGGGGGACCTCTATGGCTACACCTTC
TRBJ1-5	TRBV5-6	-	TRBD1	CASSAWTGRNQPQHF	TGTGCCAGCAGCGCCTGGACAGGGAGGAATCAGCCCCAGCATTTT
TRBJ2-7	TRBV29-1	once	-	CSVEDRDSGRRGF	TGCAGCGTTGAAGATCGGGATAGCGGAAGAAGAGGCTTC
TRBJ2-5	TRBV18	-	TRBD2	CASSPLGSGGQETQYF	TGTGCCAGCTCACCTCTAGGAAGCGGGGGGCAAGAGACCCAGTACTTC
TRBJ2-1	TRBV2	medium-sized	-	CASSADSSSNEQFF	TGTGCCAGCAGCGCCGATTCCTCGAGTAATGAGCAGTTCTTC
TRBJ1-5	TRBV4-2	-	-	CASSQDRVGYQPQHF	TGTGCCAGCAGCCAAGACAGGGTGGGTTACCAGCCCCAGCATTTT
TRBJ1-5	TRBV28	-	-	CASSFHSGEQPQHF	TGTGCCAGCAGTTTCCACTCCGGTGAACAGCCCCAGCATTTT
TRBJ2-7	TRBV27	few	TRBD2	CASSYRGTSGRTHSYEQYF	TGTGCCAGCAGTTACCGGGGGACTAGCGGGAGGACCCACTCCTACGAGCAGTACTTC
TRBJ2-7	TRBV18	-	TRBD2	CASSLLAGVLSYEQYF	TGTGCCAGCTCGCTTCTAGCGGGAGTACTGTCGTACGAGCAGTACTTC
TRBJ1-1	TRBV19	-	TRBD1	CASSRTGTVAEAFF	TGTGCCAGTAGTCGGACAGGGACGGTCGCTGAAGCTTTCTTT
TRBJ1-5	TRBV2	-	TRBD1	CASKGQGGGQPQHF	TGTGCCAGCAAGGGACAGGGTGGTGGTCAGCCCCAGCATTTT
TRBJ2-2	TRBV27	-	-	CASSLETHTGELFF	TGTGCCAGCAGTTTAGAGACACACACCGGGGAGCTGTTTTTT
TRBJ1-2	TRBV6-1	-	TRBD1	CARRAGTGGYTF	TGTGCCAGGAGGGCGGGGACAGGTGGCTACACCTTC
TRBJ2-3	TRBV6-1	-	TRBD2	CASSESAGGVTDTQYF	TGTGCCAGCAGTGAATCGGCGGGAGGGGTCACAGATACGCAGTATTTT
TRBJ2-1	TRBV15	-	TRBD2	CATSRDWREEFYEQFF	TGTGCCACCAGCAGAGATTGGCGGGAGGAATTTTATGAGCAGTTCTTC
TRBJ2-7	TRBV27	-	-	CASSFLAGGGYEQYF	TGTGCCAGCAGTTTCCTGGCTGGGGGCGGGTACGAGCAGTACTTC
TRBJ1-1	TRBV28	-	TRBD1	CASINNRGSNTEAFF	TGTGCCAGTATAAATAACAGGGGCTCCAACACTGAAGCTTTCTTT
TRBJ1-4	TRBV27	-	-	CASSRDFATNEKLFF	TGTGCCAGCAGCCGGGACTTTGCAACTAATGAAAAACTGTTTTTT
TRBJ2-7	TRBV11-3	-	TRBD2	CASSLGRTSGRVTYEQYF	TGTGCCAGCAGCTTAGGGCGGACTAGCGGGAGGGTAACATACGAGCAGTACTTC
TRBJ2-1	TRBV11-2	-	TRBD2	CASSSRPGTSGGIVEQFF	TGTGCCAGCAGCTCGAGGCCCGGGACTAGCGGGGGGATTGTTGAGCAGTTCTTC
TRBJ1-1	TRBV11-1	-	-	CASSPSGNTEAFF	TGTGCCAGCAGCCCGTCGGGGAACACTGAAGCTTTCTTT
TRBJ2-3	TRBV7-2	-	TRBD2	CASSFGLAGPSSRDTQYF	TGTGCCAGCAGCTTCGGACTAGCGGGACCTTCCTCCAGAGATACGCAGTATTTT
TRBJ2-1	TRBV6-1	-	TRBD2	CASSVSTGGASYNEQFF	TGTGCCAGCAGTGTCTCAACGGGGGGGGCCTCCTACAATGAGCAGTTCTTC
TRBJ1-2	TRBV28	once	TRBD1	CASSPRDRSDGYTF	TGTGCCAGCAGTCCCCGGGACAGATCGGATGGCTACACCTTC
TRBJ2-1	TRBV7-8	-	TRBD2	CASSLGQLANEQFF	TGTGCCAGCAGCTTAGGCCAACTAGCGAATGAGCAGTTCTTC
TRBJ1-1	TRBV14	-	TRBD1	CASSQYRGTEAFF	TGTGCCAGCAGCCAATACAGGGGCACTGAAGCTTTCTTT
TRBJ1-1	TRBV5-1	-	-	CASSEWDGGYTEAFF	TGCGCCAGCAGCGAATGGGACGGGGGGTACACTGAAGCTTTCTTT
TRBJ2-7	TRBV6-1	-	TRBD1	CASSEWGTGRYEQYF	TGTGCCAGCAGTGAATGGGGGACAGGGCGATACGAGCAGTACTTC
TRBJ1-2	TRBV2	-	-	CASSRIDMSGYTF	TGTGCCAGCAGCCGTATTGACATGTCTGGCTACACCTTC
TRBJ2-3	TRBV2	-	-	CASSRSNFDTQYF	TGTGCCAGCAGCCGTTCTAATTTTGATACGCAGTATTTT